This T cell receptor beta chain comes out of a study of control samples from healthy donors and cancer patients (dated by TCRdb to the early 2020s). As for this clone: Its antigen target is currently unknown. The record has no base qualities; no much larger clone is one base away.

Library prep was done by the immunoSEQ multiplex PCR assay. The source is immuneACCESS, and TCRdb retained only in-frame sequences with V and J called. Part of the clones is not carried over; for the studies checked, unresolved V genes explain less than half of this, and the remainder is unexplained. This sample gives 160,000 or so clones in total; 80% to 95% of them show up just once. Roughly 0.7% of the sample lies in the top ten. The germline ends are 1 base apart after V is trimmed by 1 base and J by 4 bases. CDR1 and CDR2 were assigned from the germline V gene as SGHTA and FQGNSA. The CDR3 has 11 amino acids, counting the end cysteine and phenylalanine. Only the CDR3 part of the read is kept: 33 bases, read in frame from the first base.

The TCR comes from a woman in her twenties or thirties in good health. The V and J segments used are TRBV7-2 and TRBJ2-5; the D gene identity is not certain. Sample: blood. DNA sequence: TGTGCCAGCAGCTTAGTAGAGACCCAGTACTTC. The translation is CASSLVETQYF.